What follows describes a single TCR beta chain. This sample stems from a study of T cell changes during pregnancy in multiple sclerosis. Germline CDR1 reads MNHEY; CDR2 reads SMNVEV (reference sequence). The CDR3 is made up of 16 amino acids. Losses at the gene ends were 5 bases for V and 5 bases for J; bases not matched to a gene: 10. The assay was immunoSEQ multiplex PCR, and TCRdb's table has in-frame clones only and misses some. Seen here are some 31,000 clones, around 91% observed once, and the top ten hold 3.5% to 5%. Sequenced material: CD8+ T cells from peripheral blood mononuclear cells, taken in the second trimester of pregnancy. The clonotype originates from a female donor in good health, enrolled as a control in a pregnancy study. V gene TRBV27 combines with J gene TRBJ2-1; 9 nucleotides align to TRBD1. For the CDR3, the DNA is TGTGCCAGCAGTCCTATAACCGGGACAGGGAACAATGAGCAGTTCTTC. Its translation is CASSPITGTGNNEQFF.